This record concerns one T cell receptor (beta chain) sequence. The antigen is unknown. With 60 Vbeta and 13 Jbeta primers, the PCR was carried out. Original analysis: Among the unique TCR beta chains that a later analysis counted, roughly 80 million in all, 10 million to 13 million were shared. This table comes from immunoSEQ multiplex PCR, and its TCRdb copy is limited to in-frame clones, with some not included. V and J calls and clone size follow that table, whereas D and trimming were derived from the DNA. The sample consists of about 97,000 clones, roughly 74% of them appearing once. The data are from a study of cytomegalovirus exposure and HLA in healthy donors. Study-level results: Rare sequences made up most TCRs, while some public TCRs were found in many donors. Analysis performed later found roughly 18,000 TCR beta sequences associated with HLA alleles at 0.05 false discovery rate. The availability of immune exposure information extended only to CMV serostatus.

Trimming pared 4 bases from V and 1 base from J, leaving 12 bases between. This CDR3 region has 14 residues. The germline CDR1 and CDR2 sequences are SQVTM and ANQGSEA. The V and J genes are TRBV29-1 and TRBJ2-3; D perhaps matches TRBD2 (6 bases). Sequencing used PBMCs. The receptor's source is a woman between 40 and 50 years old in good health and CMV-seronegative. The CDR3 DNA is TGCAGCGTTGTAGGCGGGAAGGGCACAGATACGCAGTATTTT. This gives the protein CSVVGGKGTDTQYF.